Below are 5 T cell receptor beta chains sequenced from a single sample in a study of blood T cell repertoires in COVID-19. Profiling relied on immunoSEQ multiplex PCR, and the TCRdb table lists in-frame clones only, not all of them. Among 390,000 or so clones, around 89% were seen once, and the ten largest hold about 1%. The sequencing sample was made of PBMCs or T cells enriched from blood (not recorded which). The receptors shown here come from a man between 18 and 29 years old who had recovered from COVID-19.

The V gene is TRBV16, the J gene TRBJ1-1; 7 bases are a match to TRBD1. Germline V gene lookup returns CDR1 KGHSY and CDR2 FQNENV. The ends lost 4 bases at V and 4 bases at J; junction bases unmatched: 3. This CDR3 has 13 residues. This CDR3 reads CASSPSGGTEAFF. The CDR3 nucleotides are TGTGCCAGCAGCCCCTCAGGGGGCACTGAAGCTTTCTTT.

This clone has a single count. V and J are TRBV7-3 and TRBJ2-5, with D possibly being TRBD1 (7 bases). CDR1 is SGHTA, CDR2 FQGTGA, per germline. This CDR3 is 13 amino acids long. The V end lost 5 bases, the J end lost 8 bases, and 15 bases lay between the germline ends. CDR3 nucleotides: TGTGCCAGCAGCCCAGGGGGGCAAGGAACCCAGTACTTC. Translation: CASSPGGQGTQYF.

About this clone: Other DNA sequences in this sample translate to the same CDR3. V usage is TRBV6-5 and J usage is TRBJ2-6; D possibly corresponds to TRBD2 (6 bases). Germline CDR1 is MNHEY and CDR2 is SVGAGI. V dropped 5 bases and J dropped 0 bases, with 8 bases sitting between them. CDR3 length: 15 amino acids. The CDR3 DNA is TGTGCCAGCAGTCGGGGGAGCTCTGGGGCCAACGTCCTGACTTTC. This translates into CASSRGSSGANVLTF.

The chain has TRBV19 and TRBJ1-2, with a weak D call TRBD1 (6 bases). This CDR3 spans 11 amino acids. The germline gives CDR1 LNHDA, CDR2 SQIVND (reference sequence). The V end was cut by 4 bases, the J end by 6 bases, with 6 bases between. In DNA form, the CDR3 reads TGTGCCAGTAGTACAGGGGATGGCTACACCTTC. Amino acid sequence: CASSTGDGYTF.

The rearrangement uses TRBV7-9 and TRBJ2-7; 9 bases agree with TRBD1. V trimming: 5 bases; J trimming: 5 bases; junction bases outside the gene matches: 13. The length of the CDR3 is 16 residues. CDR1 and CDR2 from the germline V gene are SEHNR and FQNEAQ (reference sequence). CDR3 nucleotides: TGTGCCAGCAGCCACCCCCCCGGGACAGGGTCCCACGAGCAGTACTTC. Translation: CASSHPPGTGSHEQYF.